A selection of T cell receptor beta chains follows, all from one sample in a study of Ad26.COV2.S vaccination and SARS-CoV-2 variants. Sequenced by immunoSEQ multiplex PCR; TCRdb stores in-frame clones only, minus some. Of around 250,000 clones in the sample, around 87% were seen once. Sequences were derived from peripheral blood, sampled in a trial of Ad26.COV2.S vaccine versus placebo. The source of these receptors is a person between 18 and 65 years old who received the Ad26.COV2.S COVID-19 vaccine or a placebo. CDR3s include the opening cysteine and the closing phenylalanine or tryptophan. The order of the fields is J gene, D gene, V gene, clone size, CDR3 protein, CDR3 DNA. The D gene is left open where the match is weak. Rows give clone size only sometimes, using once, few, many, or a class for an expanded clone.

TRBJ1-1 | - | TRBV7-2 | - | CASSFRALNTEAFF | TGTGCCAGCAGCTTCCGGGCCCTGAACACTGAAGCTTTCTTT
TRBJ1-3 | TRBD1 | TRBV7-2 | - | CASSLAGQGGNTIYF | TGTGCCAGCAGCTTAGCGGGACAGGGAGGAAACACCATATATTTT
TRBJ1-2 | - | TRBV28 | - | CASSTGMPYGYTF | TGTGCCAGCAGTACAGGGATGCCATATGGCTACACCTTC
TRBJ2-6 | - | TRBV7-3 | - | CASSSHRVSTGANVLTF | TGTGCCAGCAGCTCCCATCGGGTTTCAACTGGGGCCAACGTCCTGACTTTC
TRBJ2-3 | TRBD2 | TRBV4-2 | once | CASSEGLAGETDTQYF | TGTGCCAGCAGCGAGGGACTAGCGGGTGAAACAGATACGCAGTATTTT
TRBJ1-1 | - | TRBV6-6 | - | CASSYSGGVTEAFF | TGTGCCAGCAGTTACTCCGGGGGCGTTACTGAAGCTTTCTTT
TRBJ2-5 | TRBD1 | TRBV25-1 | once | CASSPEGGQGAETQYF | TGTGCCAGCAGTCCCGAAGGAGGACAGGGGGCTGAGACCCAGTACTTC
TRBJ1-2 | - | TRBV5-1 | many | CASSWTTGEGNYGYTF | TGCGCCAGCAGCTGGACTACGGGGGAGGGGAACTATGGCTACACCTTC
TRBJ2-3 | - | TRBV5-1 | few | CASSLGRIPTDTQYF | TGCGCCAGCAGCTTGGGACGGATTCCTACAGATACGCAGTATTTT
TRBJ1-5 | - | TRBV30 | - | CAWSVRQGSQPQHF | TGTGCCTGGAGTGTACGGCAGGGAAGTCAGCCCCAGCATTTT
TRBJ2-5 | - | TRBV7-9 | - | CASSLGSRMGQETQYF | TGTGCCAGCAGCCTTGGGTCCCGAATGGGGCAAGAGACCCAGTACTTC
TRBJ2-7 | TRBD1 | TRBV6-5 | - | CASSFDRGPYEQYF | TGTGCCAGCAGTTTCGACAGGGGCCCCTACGAGCAGTACTTC
TRBJ2-3 | TRBD2 | TRBV5-1 | - | CASTRGLAGATDTQYF | TGCGCCAGCACTAGGGGACTAGCGGGCGCCACAGATACGCAGTATTTT
TRBJ1-2 | - | TRBV6-4 | - | CASSKQGPYGYTF | TGTGCCAGCAGTAAACAGGGTCCCTATGGCTACACCTTC
TRBJ2-3 | - | TRBV12-3/TRBV12-4 | - | CASSLVADTQYF | TGTGCCAGCAGTTTAGTAGCCGATACGCAGTATTTT
TRBJ2-7 | TRBD1 | TRBV7-8 | - | CASSSRWDRTYEQYF | TGTGCCAGCAGCTCTAGATGGGACAGAACCTACGAGCAGTACTTC
TRBJ1-3 | TRBD1 | TRBV27 | - | CASSDRGERNTIYF | TGTGCCAGCAGCGACAGGGGAGAAAGAAACACCATATATTTT
TRBJ1-1 | - | TRBV27 | - | CASSLGGANTEAFF | TGTGCCAGCAGTTTGGGAGGGGCCAACACTGAAGCTTTCTTT
TRBJ1-5 | TRBD1 | TRBV3-1/TRBV3-2 | few | CASSPTGGNQPQHF | TGTGCCAGCAGCCCCACAGGGGGCAATCAGCCCCAGCATTTT
TRBJ1-4 | - | TRBV2 | few | CASRESAVTNEKLFF | TGTGCCAGCCGGGAAAGCGCCGTGACTAATGAAAAACTGTTTTTT
TRBJ1-2 | - | TRBV2 | - | CASRRVAANSNYGYTF | TGTGCCAGCAGGCGGGTGGCGGCGAATTCTAACTATGGCTACACCTTC
TRBJ2-7 | TRBD1 | TRBV6-5 | - | CASIDRGPPYEQYF | TGTGCCAGCATCGACAGGGGGCCTCCCTACGAGCAGTACTTC